These 22 T cell receptor beta chains share one sample of origin, sequenced in a study of cytomegalovirus exposure and HLA in healthy donors. The PCR had 60 Vbeta and 13 Jbeta primers. Libraries were prepared by immunoSEQ multiplex PCR; TCRdb keeps only in-frame clonotypes and omits some of them. Of roughly 160,000 clones listed, 65% to 85% are singletons. Specimen: PBMCs. The receptors stem from a boy younger than 10 in good health and CMV-seronegative.

Points on this clone: The sample has other DNA sequences that encode this CDR3 too. The chain combines TRBV27 with TRBJ2-7; a possible D gene is TRBD2 (6 bases). The germline V gene encodes CDR1 MNHEY and CDR2 SMNVEV (reference sequence). V was pared by 2 bases and J by 6 bases, with 8 bases between. The CDR3 sequence is 12 residues long. The CDR3 loop reads CASSLPGGEQYF. DNA of the CDR3: TGTGCCAGCAGTTTACCCGGGGGCGAGCAGTACTTC.

The chain carries TRBV19 and TRBJ1-1, with D possibly being TRBD1 (5 bases). V lost 7 bases, J lost 6 bases, and 15 bases lay in between. The CDR3 sequence is 13 residues long. CDR1 is LNHDA, CDR2 SQIVND, per germline (reference sequence). The CDR3 spells CASTPWGGPEAFF. The CDR3 DNA is TGTGCCAGTACCCCATGGGGCGGACCTGAAGCTTTCTTT.

The rearrangement uses TRBV30 and TRBJ2-3; D is unclear. Trimming cost V 8 bases and J 2 bases, with 11 bases left between them. CDR1 GTSNPN and CDR2 SVGIG come from the germline V gene (reference sequence). This CDR3 has 12 residues. As DNA, the CDR3 is TGTGCCGCGGCGGAAAACACAGATACGCAGTATTTT. Translated, it gives CAAAENTDTQYF.

This clone showed up just once. V and J are TRBV7-6 and TRBJ2-1; 11 bases match TRBD2. CDR3 length equals 16 residues. Looked up from germline, CDR1 is SGHVS and CDR2 is FNYEAQ. V shed 4 bases, J shed 7 bases, and the junction held 9 bases outside the gene matches. The CDR3 region is CASSSLLSGRENEQFF. In DNA form, the CDR3 reads TGTGCCAGCAGCTCACTCCTTAGCGGGAGGGAGAATGAGCAGTTCTTC.

The chain joins TRBV20-1 to TRBJ1-2, with no clear D. The CDR3 loop spans 11 amino acids. V was shortened by 0 bases and J by 7 bases, with 6 bases between the two germline ends. Germline CDR1 DFQATT, CDR2 SNEGSKA (reference sequence). CDR3 in DNA: TGCAGTGCTAGAGAAGGGAGTGGCTACACCTTC. Protein: CSAREGSGYTF.

This clone was observed once. The V and J genes are TRBV6-4 and TRBJ2-5; 8 positions agree with TRBD2. CDR3 size: 17 residues. Trimming cost V 7 bases and J 5 bases; bases outside gene matches: 18. Germline CDR1 and CDR2: MRHNA and SNTAGT. CDR3 nucleotides: TGTGCCAGCATTCAAAAGCGGGGGATGAGCCATAGGGAGACCCAGTACTTC. It is translated as CASIQKRGMSHRETQYF.

On this clone itself: The sample has other DNA sequences that encode this CDR3 too. The chain recombines TRBV6-5 with TRBJ2-1, with a tentative D call TRBD2 (6 bases). Germline lookup yields CDR1 MNHEY and CDR2 SVGAGI. This CDR3 region has 16 residues. Trimming cost V 0 bases and J 2 bases, with 11 bases left between them. The CDR3 DNA is TGTGCCAGCAGTTACTCTGGGACTTTAGCCTACAATGAGCAGTTCTTC. Protein product: CASSYSGTLAYNEQFF.

CDR3 DNA: TGTGCCAGCAGCTTAGTGGTGGGAGGGCGGGGGGAGACCCAGTACTTC. Translating it yields CASSLVVGGRGETQYF. The chain uses TRBV7-2 and TRBJ2-5, with 7 positions matching TRBD2. From germline, CDR1 is SGHTA and CDR2 FQGNSA. The CDR3 runs to 16 residues. Trimming at V came to 1 base and at J to 5 bases, leaving 10 bases not matched to a gene.

This clone was observed a handful of times. V usage is TRBV30 and J usage is TRBJ2-5; 11 nucleotides agree with TRBD2. This CDR3 is 13 amino acids long. Germline V lookup: CDR1 GTSNPN, CDR2 SVGIG (reference sequence). V was clipped by 2 bases and J by 5 bases; unmatched bases: 1. The chain's CDR3 is CAWSSSGRETQYF. Written as DNA, the CDR3 is TGTGCCTGGAGTTCTAGCGGGAGGGAGACCCAGTACTTC.

The chain couples TRBV2 to TRBJ2-7, with 12 bases lining up with TRBD1. The J segment lost 5 bases and the V segment lost 6 bases, leaving 5 bases of the junction unmatched. In germline, CDR1 is SNHLY, CDR2 FYNNEI. The CDR3 contains 14 residues. For the CDR3, the DNA is TGTGCCAGCAGGGGGACAGGGGGCATCAACGAGCAGTACTTC. Its protein product is CASRGTGGINEQYF.

This clone was picked up one time. The chain recombines TRBV5-1 with TRBJ2-3; no clear D. The CDR3 is made up of 17 amino acids. Germline CDR1 SGHRS, CDR2 YFSETQ. Trimming took 4 bases from V and 0 from J, leaving 18 bases between them. In DNA, the CDR3 is TGCGCCAGCAGCCTCCAACCCCTTGCGTCTAGCACAGATACGCAGTATTTT. Translated: CASSLQPLASSTDTQYF.

This sequence joins TRBV10-3 and TRBJ2-7; the match to TRBD2 covers 8 bases. The CDR3 consists of 15 residues. Germline V gene data show CDR1 as ENHRY and CDR2 as SYGVKD. J lost 5 bases, V lost 3 bases, and 9 bases had no gene match. Here the CDR3 DNA reads TGTGCCATCAGTGATTCAGGGACTAGTCGGCACGAGCAGTACTTC. Its protein is CAISDSGTSRHEQYF.

The rearrangement joins TRBV6-1 to TRBJ1-5; TRBD1 matches 8 bases. The germline V gene encodes CDR1 MNHNS and CDR2 SASEGT. V lost 9 bases and J lost 6; bases outside the gene matches: 4. CDR3 length: 12 amino acids. CDR3 DNA: TGTGCCAGTCGACAGGGGAGTCAGCCCCAGCATTTT. Amino acid sequence: CASRQGSQPQHF.

The chain recombines TRBV18 with TRBJ2-3, with D hard to call. The CDR3 is made up of 13 amino acids. The germline V gene has CDR1 KGHSH and CDR2 LQKENI. Trimming removed 4 bases from V and 0 bases from J, with 5 bases in between. The chain's CDR3 is CASSLTSTDTQYF. CDR3 DNA: TGTGCCAGCTCACTAACTAGCACAGATACGCAGTATTTT.

This chain connects TRBV7-2 to TRBJ1-1; 9 positions agree with TRBD1. J was trimmed by 2 bases and V by 5 bases; bases with no gene match: 9. Germline V CDR1 and CDR2: SGHTA, FQGNSA. CDR3 length: 16 residues. CDR3 residues: CASSRGKGQGNTEAFF. CDR3 DNA sequence: TGTGCCAGCAGCCGCGGTAAGGGACAGGGTAACACTGAAGCTTTCTTT.

The genes are TRBV2 and TRBJ1-5; TRBD1 matches 11 bases. The V gene's germline CDR1 is SNHLY and CDR2 FYNNEI. The CDR3 extends over 16 amino acids. V shed 3 bases and J 7 bases; nucleotides not matched to a gene: 8. CDR3 nucleotides: TGTGCCAGCAGTGACGCCTGGACAGGGGGCGGACAGCCCCAGCATTTT. Residues: CASSDAWTGGGQPQHF. Using reference TRBV2 and TRBJ1-5 for the parts outside the CDR3, the full variable domain is EPEVTQTPSHQVTQMGQEVILRCVPISNHLYFYWYRQILGQKVEFLVSFYNNEISEKSEIFDDQFSVERPDGSNFTLKIRSTKLEDSAMYFCASSDAWTGGGQPQHFGDGTRLSIL.

The rearrangement links TRBV18 to TRBJ1-1; D call uncertain. From germline, CDR1 is KGHSH and CDR2 LQKENI. CDR3 length: 14 amino acids. V lost 3 bases and J 0 bases, leaving 8 bases between the germline ends. CDR3 protein: CASSPGVMNTEAFF. The DNA for the CDR3 is TGTGCCAGCTCACCCGGGGTTATGAACACTGAAGCTTTCTTT.

The J gene is TRBJ2-3, the V gene TRBV6-4; 8 bases map to TRBD2. Unmatched junction bases numbered 6, after V lost 0 bases and J lost 4 bases. The germline CDR1 and CDR2 sequences are MRHNA and SNTAGT. The CDR3 sequence is 16 residues long. DNA of the CDR3: TGTGCCAGCAGTGACTCGAGCGGGAGAGGGTCAGATACGCAGTATTTT. It codes for CASSDSSGRGSDTQYF.

The chain carries TRBV9 and TRBJ2-3; 10 positions agree with TRBD2. Trimming took 4 bases from V and 2 from J; bases not matched to a gene: 7. Looked up from germline, CDR1 is SGDLS and CDR2 is YYNGEE. The CDR3 runs to 16 residues. CDR3 in DNA: TGTGCCAGCAGCTCGGGACTAGCGACATACACAGATACGCAGTATTTT. It is translated as CASSSGLATYTDTQYF.

J is TRBJ2-3 and V is TRBV9; 12 bases are a match to TRBD2. This CDR3 has 16 residues. Germline values: CDR1 SGDLS, CDR2 YYNGEE. After removal of 4 bases from V and 9 bases from J, the junction contained 12 bases not matched to a gene. The CDR3 region is CASSKGSSGRASTQYF. CDR3 bases: TGTGCCAGCAGCAAAGGGTCTAGCGGGAGGGCCTCAACGCAGTATTTT. Based on the CDR3 plus reference TRBV9 and TRBJ2-3, the full variable domain is DSGVTQTPKHLITATGQRVTLRCSPRSGDLSVYWYQQSLDQGLQFLIQYYNGEERAKGNILERFSAQQFPDLHSELNLSSLELGDSALYFCASSKGSSGRASTQYFGPGTRLTVL.

The chain recombines TRBV27 with TRBJ1-2, with TRBD1 matching over 7 bases. The germline V gene encodes CDR1 MNHEY and CDR2 SMNVEV (reference sequence). V lost 3 bases, J lost 1 base, and 8 bases stayed unmatched. This CDR3 is 16 amino acids long. CDR3 amino acids: CASSLVPGQLNYGYTF. The DNA for the CDR3 is TGTGCCAGCAGTTTGGTTCCGGGACAGCTTAACTATGGCTACACCTTC.

This chain uses TRBV18 with TRBJ1-4; D uncertain. CDR3 length: 15 amino acids. Trimming shortened V by 4 bases and J by 6 bases, and 15 bases separated the two germline ends. Germline V gene data show CDR1 as KGHSH and CDR2 as LQKENI. DNA of the CDR3: TGTGCCAGCTCACAAATAGGCCGGGTGGATGAAAAACTGTTTTTT. Translating gives CASSQIGRVDEKLFF.